This T cell receptor (beta chain) is drawn from a study of T cells after yellow fever vaccination. Study results and limitations: It was a small share of clonotypes that appeared in both CD4 and CD8 compartments. FACS-sorted repertoires could harbor abundant contaminating bulk-population clonotypes.

Per the germline V gene, CDR1 is SGHRS and CDR2 is YFSETQ. Trimming at V came to 4 bases and at J to 3 bases, leaving 7 bases not matched to a gene. The CDR3 runs to 15 residues. A word on this clonotype: As yet, its antigen is unknown.

Template switching with 5'RACE generated the TCR cDNA and added a universal primer site and UMIs. TCRdb itself ran the 5' RACE reads through MiXCR, one entry per CDR3 protein. Among around 360,000 distinct CDR3 sequences, around 10% were seen once, and the ten largest hold less than 20%. Sequencing was performed on PBMCs, taken on the day of the first yellow fever vaccination. The chain uses TRBV5-1 and TRBJ1-1, with 9 bases lining up with TRBD1. The sequence derives from a man aged 18 to 35 who received the YFV17D yellow fever vaccine. The CDR3 sequence is CASSGGQGTDTEAFF. CDR3 sequence (DNA): TGCGCCAGCAGCGGCGGACAGGGGACGGACACTGAAGCTTTCTTT.